Listed here are 23 T cell receptor beta chains from one sample, sequenced in a study of cytomegalovirus exposure and HLA in healthy donors. PCR was performed using 60 Vbeta and 13 Jbeta primers. Some clones are missing from TCRdb's copy, which holds only in-frame ones; the method was immunoSEQ multiplex PCR. Altogether 150,000 to 200,000 clones are present, less than 90% being singletons, with the ten largest covering 4.1%. The sequencing sample was made of PBMCs. All receptors derive from a man between 45 and 60 years old in good health and CMV-seropositive.

This rearrangement joins TRBV11-2 to TRBJ2-7; 7 bases line up with TRBD1. V gave up 5 bases and J gave up 3 bases; unmatched junction bases: 19. This CDR3 contains 18 residues. CDR1 is SGHAT and CDR2 is FQNNGV in the germline V gene. The CDR3 spells CASSPRQGPGQPNYEQYF. DNA for the CDR3: TGTGCCAGCAGCCCTCGACAAGGTCCGGGACAGCCTAACTACGAGCAGTACTTC.

The chain combines TRBV2 with TRBJ2-2; TRBD1 is a possible D gene (5 bases). The germline V and J ends were trimmed by 3 bases and 7 bases, with 15 bases remaining between them. The CDR3 covers 15 residues. Germline lookup yields CDR1 SNHLY and CDR2 FYNNEI. CDR3 nucleotide sequence: TGTGCCAGCAGTGACAGGGTATTTTCAAACGGGGAGCTGTTTTTT. Residues: CASSDRVFSNGELFF. The full variable domain, with the rest looked up from reference TRBV2 and TRBJ2-2, is EPEVTQTPSHQVTQMGQEVILRCVPISNHLYFYWYRQILGQKVEFLVSFYNNEISEKSEIFDDQFSVERPDGSNFTLKIRSTKLEDSAMYFCASSDRVFSNGELFFGEGSRLTVL.

This sequence joins TRBV2 and TRBJ1-5; weak D call: TRBD1 (6 bases). V lost 5 bases to trimming and J lost 4 bases, with 12 bases between them. In germline, CDR1 is SNHLY, CDR2 FYNNEI. CDR3 length: 14 residues. The DNA of the CDR3 is TGTGCCAGCAGTCCACAACAGGGTAATCAGCCCCAGCATTTT. This codes for CASSPQQGNQPQHF.

The chain combines TRBV7-3 with TRBJ2-5, with D possibly matching TRBD2 (5 bases). The germline gives CDR1 SGHTA, CDR2 FQGTGA. Trimming stripped 9 bases from V and 1 base from J, with 9 bases between. The CDR3 has 12 residues. The CDR3: CARARGQETQYF. The CDR3 coding sequence is TGTGCCAGGGCTCGGGGCCAAGAGACCCAGTACTTC.

The gene calls are TRBV19 and TRBJ1-5; D might be TRBD1 (5 bases). The V gene's germline CDR1 is LNHDA and CDR2 SQIVND (reference sequence). V lost 8 bases and J 2 bases, leaving 16 bases between the germline ends. The CDR3 spans 15 residues. CDR3 DNA: TGTGCCAGTCAATCCCCAGGGTCTGGCAATCAGCCCCAGCATTTT. Its protein is CASQSPGSGNQPQHF.

This clone was picked up a small number of times. The rearrangement joins TRBV28 to TRBJ2-1, with TRBD2 matching over 8 bases. Germline V gives CDR1 MDHEN, CDR2 SYDVKM. J was trimmed by 5 bases and V by 3 bases; bases with no gene match: 12. The CDR3 is 17 residues long. The CDR3 reads CASSFLVGAGANNEQFF. In DNA, the CDR3 is TGTGCCAGCAGTTTTTTAGTGGGAGCGGGGGCCAACAATGAGCAGTTCTTC.

The chain carries TRBV5-6 and TRBJ2-5, with 7 bases lining up with TRBD1. CDR3 length: 16 amino acids. Per germline, CDR1 SGHDT and CDR2 YYEEEE. Trimming removed 3 bases from V and 2 bases from J; junction bases left unmatched: 10. CDR3 in amino acids: CASSSFWTGFQETQYF. The CDR3 DNA sequence: TGTGCCAGCAGCTCGTTTTGGACAGGCTTTCAAGAGACCCAGTACTTC.

V usage is TRBV28 and J usage is TRBJ2-5; D possibly corresponds to TRBD1 (6 bases). Germline assignment: CDR1 MDHEN and CDR2 SYDVKM. Trimming removed 8 bases from V and 5 bases from J, with 18 bases in between. The CDR3 runs 14 residues. CDR3 DNA: TGTGCCAGCGACGCGGAGGTAGGGGGTGAGACCCAGTACTTC. Its translation: CASDAEVGGETQYF.

The CDR3 spells CASSLKTGTGGPSNTEAFF. The CDR3 coding sequence is TGTGCCAGCAGTTTGAAAACCGGGACAGGGGGCCCCTCGAACACTGAAGCTTTCTTT. The V and J genes are TRBV7-9 and TRBJ1-1, with 12 bases identical to TRBD1. This CDR3 has 19 amino acids. The trim removed 6 bases at V and 1 base at J, leaving 15 bases unmatched. Germline lookup yields CDR1 SEHNR and CDR2 FQNEAQ (reference sequence).

The gene calls are TRBV28 and TRBJ2-7; 11 bases are a match to TRBD2. Germline CDR1 reads MDHEN; CDR2 reads SYDVKM. The ends lost 8 bases at V and 3 bases at J; junction bases unmatched: 6. This CDR3 comprises 14 residues. CDR3 sequence reads: CASRGLAELYEQYF. The CDR3 DNA sequence: TGTGCCAGCCGGGGACTAGCGGAACTCTACGAGCAGTACTTC.

This CDR3 reads CASSLTGTGGPDTQYF. CDR3 nucleotide sequence: TGCGCCAGCAGCTTAACCGGGACAGGGGGCCCAGATACGCAGTATTTT. The genes are TRBV5-1 and TRBJ2-3, with 12 bases lining up with TRBD1. Trimming cost V 2 bases and J 4 bases; bases outside gene matches: 5. In germline, CDR1 is SGHRS, CDR2 YFSETQ. The length of the CDR3 is 16 residues.

J is TRBJ2-1 and V is TRBV5-1; 12 positions match TRBD2. The V gene end was trimmed by 4 bases and the J gene end by 12 bases; junction bases not matched to a gene: 5. Germline V gene sequence: CDR1 SGHRS, CDR2 YFSETQ. This CDR3 has 13 residues. This CDR3 is CASSPGLAGSQFF. CDR3 coding DNA: TGCGCCAGCAGCCCGGGACTAGCGGGTTCGCAGTTCTTC.

The J gene is TRBJ1-5, the V gene TRBV15, with 8 bases lining up with TRBD1. This CDR3 region has 16 residues. The V gene end was trimmed by 5 bases and the J gene end by 1 base; junction bases not matched to a gene: 7. Germline-derived CDR1 and CDR2 are LNHNV and YYDKDF (reference sequence). The DNA for the CDR3 is TGTGCCACCAGCGAGGACAGGGTTAGGAGCAATCAGCCCCAGCATTTT. Its translation: CATSEDRVRSNQPQHF.

This chain connects TRBV7-8 to TRBJ2-1; D gene ambiguous. This CDR3 is built from 17 residues. V was shortened by 6 bases and J by 0 bases, with 18 bases between the two germline ends. Germline-derived CDR1 and CDR2 are SGHVS and FQNEAQ. CDR3 nucleotide sequence: TGTGCCAGCAGAAACTACTACGCAGTAAACTCCTACAATGAGCAGTTCTTC. It encodes CASRNYYAVNSYNEQFF.

The chain has TRBV6-1 and TRBJ2-7, with 9 positions matching TRBD1. CDR3 length equals 14 residues. Unmatched junction bases numbered 6, after V lost 6 bases and J lost 3 bases. Germline assignment: CDR1 MNHNS and CDR2 SASEGT. The CDR3 sequence is CASRGTGTNYEQYF. The CDR3 nucleotides read TGTGCCAGCAGAGGGACAGGGACTAACTACGAGCAGTACTTC.

The chain joins TRBV21-1 to TRBJ1-5; TRBD1 reflects the table's D call only, with no check against the DNA. TRBV21-1 is a pseudogene locus. The CDR3 length is 13 residues. The CDR3 region has the DNA TGTGCCAGCAGCCCTCACAGGGATCAGCCCCAGCATTTT. Its protein product is CASSPHRDQPQHF.

The V and J genes are TRBV11-3 and TRBJ2-7; 7 nucleotides agree with TRBD1. Germline V gives CDR1 SGHNT, CDR2 YENEEA. Trimming at V came to 1 base and at J to 2 bases, leaving 5 bases not matched to a gene. The CDR3 has 15 amino acids. The CDR3 spells CASSLGGGLTYEQYF. CDR3 DNA: TGTGCCAGCAGCTTAGGAGGGGGCTTGACCTACGAGCAGTACTTC.

The chain carries TRBV5-1 and TRBJ2-4; 11 bases map to TRBD2. The CDR3 runs to 19 residues. Germline trimming cut 0 bases from V and 0 bases from J; bases unmatched to any gene: 8. From germline, CDR1 is SGHRS and CDR2 YFSETQ. This CDR3 reads CASSLEGTSGPSAKNIQYF. The DNA of the CDR3 is TGCGCCAGCAGCTTGGAAGGGACTAGCGGTCCATCAGCCAAAAACATTCAGTACTTC.

The chain combines TRBV7-9 with TRBJ1-3; unclear D gene. Germline values: CDR1 SEHNR, CDR2 FQNEAQ (reference sequence). The length of the CDR3 is 17 residues. V lost 1 base and J lost 0, with 13 bases in between. The CDR3 reads CASSLVPRRSSGNTIYF. In nucleotides, the CDR3 is TGTGCCAGCAGCTTAGTCCCCCGTCGGAGCTCTGGAAACACCATATATTTT. Filled out from reference TRBV7-9 and TRBJ1-3, the complete variable domain reads DTGVSQNPRHKITKRGQNVTFRCDPISEHNRLYWYRQTLGQGPEFLTYFQNEAQLEKSRLLSDRFSAERPKGSFSTLEIQRTEQGDSAMYLCASSLVPRRSSGNTIYFGEGSWLTVV.

The chain employs TRBV30 and TRBJ2-3; possibly TRBD1 for D (6 bases). This CDR3 is built from 14 residues. The germline V and J ends were trimmed by 2 bases and 4 bases, with 13 bases remaining between them. Germline CDR1 reads GTSNPN; CDR2 reads SVGIG (reference sequence). CDR3 sequence reads: CAWSSTGLADTQYF. CDR3 bases: TGTGCCTGGAGTTCCACAGGGTTGGCAGATACGCAGTATTTT.

This clone was seen a few times. The chain combines TRBV4-1 with TRBJ2-7; possible D gene TRBD2, 6 bases. Germline V CDR1 and CDR2: MGHRA, YSYEKL. V was clipped by 4 bases and J by 1 base, with 11 bases between them. This CDR3 is built from 14 residues. The chain's CDR3 is CASSRGTNSYEQYF. The CDR3 DNA reads as TGCGCCAGCAGCCGCGGGACGAATTCCTACGAGCAGTACTTC.

The V call is TRBV29-1, the J call TRBJ2-5, with 8 bases matching TRBD2. The germline V gene encodes CDR1 SQVTM and CDR2 ANQGSEA. With V trimmed by 0 bases and J by 2 bases, 2 bases remained unmatched. The CDR3 contains 14 residues. CDR3 in DNA: TGCAGCGTTGAAGAGCGGGGGGCACAAGAGACCCAGTACTTC. It encodes CSVEERGAQETQYF.

The chain combines TRBV18 with TRBJ1-3, with D possibly being TRBD1 (5 bases). V dropped 0 bases and J dropped 2 bases, with 11 bases sitting between them. Per the germline V gene, CDR1 is KGHSH and CDR2 is LQKENI. The CDR3 consists of 16 residues. CDR3 region: CASSPPRTGTGNTIYF. CDR3 coding DNA: TGTGCCAGCTCACCACCGCGCACAGGAACTGGAAACACCATATATTTT. Looking up the rest from reference TRBV18 and TRBJ1-3 gives the full variable domain: NAGVMQNPRHLVRRRGQEARLRCSPMKGHSHVYWYRQLPEEGLKFMVYLQKENIIDESGMPKERFSAEFPKEGPSILRIQQVVRGDSAAYFCASSPPRTGTGNTIYFGEGSWLTVV.